The 17 T cell receptor beta chains presented below share a single source sample, sequenced in a study of shared clonotypes between healthy human individuals. Profiling relied on immunoSEQ multiplex PCR, and the TCRdb table lists in-frame clones only, not all of them. The sample shows around 600,000 clones, around 97% of them seen only once. The specimen was naive CD4+ T cells sorted from blood. This sample's subset: CD45RA+ positively selected. The receptors were gathered from a woman aged 25 to 45 in good health.

The gene calls are TRBV29-1 and TRBJ1-1; D is uncertain. Deletions cut 1 base from V and 5 bases from J, with 14 bases between. The CDR3 covers 14 residues. Germline CDR1 reads SQVTM; CDR2 reads ANQGSEA. The CDR3 loop reads CSVEAPPRTTEAFF. DNA of the CDR3: TGCAGCGTTGAAGCCCCCCCCAGGACGACTGAAGCTTTCTTT.

The chain uses TRBV7-8 and TRBJ1-5, with TRBD1 matching over 8 bases. CDR1 is SGHVS, CDR2 FQNEAQ, per germline. The ends lost 4 bases at V and 0 bases at J; junction bases unmatched: 8. This CDR3 is built from 17 residues. The CDR3 reads CASSSLRTGSSNQPQHF. CDR3 coding DNA: TGTGCCAGCAGCTCTCTCCGGACAGGGAGTAGCAATCAGCCCCAGCATTTT.

In regard to this clone: This sample also contains other DNA sequences that code for the same CDR3. The genes are TRBV5-1 and TRBJ2-5; 7 bases align to TRBD2. The CDR3 covers 13 residues. Germline V gene data show CDR1 as SGHRS and CDR2 as YFSETQ. V shed 2 bases, J shed 4 bases, and the junction held 2 bases outside the gene matches. The CDR3 nucleotides are TGCGCCAGCAGCTTAACGGGGGGAGAGACCCAGTACTTC. It specifies CASSLTGGETQYF.

The rearrangement links TRBV5-8 to TRBJ2-5, with D possibly matching TRBD2 (6 bases). Trimming shortened V by 0 bases and J by 3 bases, and 15 bases separated the two germline ends. CDR1 and CDR2 from the germline V gene are SGHTS and YDEGEE. The CDR3 covers 16 residues. Here the CDR3 reads CASSLGSSGVEETQYF. CDR3 sequence (DNA): TGTGCCAGCAGCTTGGGTTCGTCGGGAGTTGAAGAGACCCAGTACTTC.

The V and J genes are TRBV5-5 and TRBJ1-4; the D is unclear. The CDR3 has 17 residues. Germline CDR1 and CDR2: SGHKS and YYEKEE (reference sequence). Deletions cut 5 bases from V and 5 bases from J, with 22 bases between. The CDR3 here is CASSHEPPRIKNEKLFF. The DNA for the CDR3 is TGTGCCAGCAGTCATGAGCCCCCACGGATAAAAAATGAAAAACTGTTTTTT.

The rearrangement links TRBV5-1 to TRBJ2-7; 7 positions match TRBD1. Germline CDR1 reads SGHRS; CDR2 reads YFSETQ. The junction had 9 bases not matched to a gene; V was cut back by 4 bases and J by 2 bases. This CDR3 region has 15 residues. The DNA of the CDR3 is TGCGCCAGCAGCGTGACAGGGATACCAACCTACGAGCAGTACTTC. Translation: CASSVTGIPTYEQYF.

This clone was seen only a few times. The J gene is TRBJ2-7, the V gene TRBV27; tentatively, D is TRBD2 (6 bases). The germline CDR1 and CDR2 sequences are MNHEY and SMNVEV (reference sequence). Trimming left V 6 bases short and J 3 bases short, with 18 bases between. The CDR3 runs 15 residues. CDR3 sequence reads: CASRPGRRPYYEQYF. The CDR3 nucleotides are TGTGCCAGCAGGCCAGGGAGGCGCCCCTACTACGAGCAGTACTTC.

The CDR3 sequence: CAWSVQVDTQYF. CDR3 coding DNA: TGTGCCTGGAGTGTACAGGTAGATACGCAGTATTTT. The chain joins TRBV30 to TRBJ2-3; D is perhaps TRBD1 (5 bases). The germline CDR1 and CDR2 sequences are GTSNPN and SVGIG (reference sequence). The CDR3 contains 12 residues. V lost 0 bases to trimming and J lost 5 bases, with 6 bases between them.

This chain connects TRBV19 to TRBJ2-1, with 16 bases lining up with TRBD2. V gave up 1 base and J gave up 9 bases; unmatched junction bases: 3. CDR1 and CDR2 (germline): LNHDA, SQIVND (reference sequence). This CDR3 comprises 16 residues. Here the CDR3 DNA reads TGTGCCAGTAGTATAGTGGGACTAGCGGGAGGGATTGAGCAGTTCTTC. Translation gives CASSIVGLAGGIEQFF.

This rearrangement joins TRBV5-1 to TRBJ1-4; no clear D. This CDR3 is built from 15 residues. Germline values: CDR1 SGHRS, CDR2 YFSETQ. V shed 5 bases and J shed 2 bases, with 13 bases lying between them. CDR3 in DNA: TGCGCCAGCAGAGACGGACGGGCGACTAATGAAAAACTGTTTTTT. Protein product: CASRDGRATNEKLFF.

This chain joins TRBV28 and TRBJ1-1; TRBD1 is a possible D gene (6 bases). Trimming shortened V by 6 bases and J by 1 base, and 12 bases separated the two germline ends. The CDR3 has 14 residues. Germline V lookup: CDR1 MDHEN, CDR2 SYDVKM. CDR3 in amino acids: CASRDGQPNTEAFF. As DNA, the CDR3 is TGTGCCAGCAGAGACGGACAGCCGAACACTGAAGCTTTCTTT.

The count of this clone is one. The chain is built from TRBV5-1 and TRBJ2-7; 9 nucleotides match TRBD1. The V and J ends lost 4 bases and 3 bases, in that order; junction bases with no gene match: 2. From germline, CDR1 is SGHRS and CDR2 YFSETQ. This CDR3 contains 13 residues. As DNA, the CDR3 is TGCGCCAGCAGCAGGGACAGGGTCTACGAGCAGTACTTC. It translates to CASSRDRVYEQYF.

The chain recombines TRBV19 with TRBJ2-5, with D tentatively TRBD2 (7 bases). The ends were cut back, 5 bases at V and 4 bases at J, with 14 bases in the middle. The germline gives CDR1 LNHDA, CDR2 SQIVND (reference sequence). This CDR3 is built from 14 residues. DNA for the CDR3: TGTGCCAGTAGTGGGGGAGGGGGGGCAGAGACCCAGTACTTC. Protein sequence: CASSGGGGAETQYF.

V is TRBV7-2 and J is TRBJ2-1; possible D gene TRBD2, 5 bases. Trimming pared 5 bases from V and 11 bases from J, leaving 19 bases between. Germline lookup yields CDR1 SGHTA and CDR2 FQGNSA. The CDR3 is 14 amino acids. The CDR3 coding sequence is TGTGCCAGCAGCGCTGCGGCGGGCGGAGGAAAGCAGTTCTTC. As protein: CASSAAAGGGKQFF.

With respect to this clone: The germline gene is not matched at one end of the junction; a read error may be the cause. The gene calls are TRBV28 and TRBJ2-2; 9 nucleotides line up with TRBD2. Germline CDR1 MDHEN, CDR2 SYDVKM. This CDR3 has 15 amino acids. CDR3 in amino acids: CASSFSTSGTAELFF. In DNA form, the CDR3 reads TGTGCCAGCAGTTTCTCGACTAGCGGTACCGCGGAGCTGTTTTTT.

V usage is TRBV19 and J usage is TRBJ2-5, with TRBD1 matching over 11 bases. With V trimmed by 4 bases and J by 3 bases, 4 bases remained unmatched. Germline loops: CDR1 LNHDA, CDR2 SQIVND (reference sequence). CDR3 length: 15 amino acids. CDR3 region: CASSKDRGLEETQYF. In DNA, the CDR3 is TGTGCCAGTAGTAAGGACAGGGGGCTAGAAGAGACCCAGTACTTC.

This clone was recorded once. The same CDR3 arises from other DNA sequences in this sample as well. The rearrangement uses TRBV28 and TRBJ2-5; D remains unclear. The CDR3 runs 10 residues. Germline loops: CDR1 MDHEN, CDR2 SYDVKM. Trimming removed 6 bases at V and 7 bases at J, with 6 bases between. The CDR3 bases are TGTGCCAGCAGCCGTGGGACCCAGTACTTC. Translating it yields CASSRGTQYF.